This TCR beta chain was retrieved from a study of T cell responses to AZD1222 COVID-19 vaccine. This clone was seen just once. What it recognizes is unknown. CDR3 size: 12 residues. The V end lost 3 bases, the J end lost 7 bases, and 9 bases lay between the germline ends. CDR1 and CDR2 from the germline V gene are MRHNA and SNTAGT. TCRdb's table, derived via immunoSEQ multiplex PCR, lists solely in-frame clones and lacks some. The table has fewer than 200,000 clones, roughly 88% seen once. Study-wide results and limits: Rises in breadth and depth of Spike-specific TCRs came after two AZD1222 doses. White British donors predominated, females outnumbered males, and clonal diversity was possibly underestimated. AZD1222 recipients seropositive at baseline numbered only 5 or 6. Repertoire sampling was restricted to post-peak T cell response timepoints.

V and J are TRBV6-4 and TRBJ1-2; D possibly corresponds to TRBD1 (6 bases). The sample here was peripheral blood, taken 28 days after the second AZD1222 dose. The clonotype comes from an adult who received the AZD1222 COVID-19 vaccine. The CDR3 DNA reads TGTGCCAGCAGTGATTCAGGGGTTGGCTACACCTTC. This gives the protein CASSDSGVGYTF.